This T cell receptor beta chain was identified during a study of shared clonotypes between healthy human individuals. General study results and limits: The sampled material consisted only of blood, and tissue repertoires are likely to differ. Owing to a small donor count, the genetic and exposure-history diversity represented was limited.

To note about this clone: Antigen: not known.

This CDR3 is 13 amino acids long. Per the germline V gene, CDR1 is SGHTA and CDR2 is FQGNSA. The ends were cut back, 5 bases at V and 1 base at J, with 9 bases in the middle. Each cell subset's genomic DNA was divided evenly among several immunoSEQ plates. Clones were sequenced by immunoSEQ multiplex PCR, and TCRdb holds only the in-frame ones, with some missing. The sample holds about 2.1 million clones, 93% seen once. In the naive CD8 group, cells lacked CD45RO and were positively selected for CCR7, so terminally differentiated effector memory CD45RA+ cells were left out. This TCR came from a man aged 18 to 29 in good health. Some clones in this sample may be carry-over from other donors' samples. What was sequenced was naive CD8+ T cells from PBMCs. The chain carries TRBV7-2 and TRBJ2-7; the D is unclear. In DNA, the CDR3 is TGTGCCAGCAGCCCGCCCGAATCCTACGAGCAGTACTTC. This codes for CASSPPESYEQYF.